This TCR beta chain was identified in a study of molecular identifiers for immune sequencing clone quantification. TCRdb independently ran MiXCR on the PCR reads; one entry per CDR3 protein. The sample includes about 640,000 distinct CDR3 sequences, 15% to 20% of them seen just once. In its sample, this clonotype was seen many times. One end of the junction fails to match germline, which may point to a read error. Germline V gene data show CDR1 as MGHDK and CDR2 as SYGVNS. The CDR3 is 14 residues long. Naive CD8 libraries came from around 20,000 to 1,000,000 sorted cells with 10%, 30% or 50% RNA. Naive CD8 T cells were picked out by sorting for CD8+CD4-CCR7+CD45RA+.

The rearrangement joins TRBV25-1 to TRBJ1-5; 12 bases are a match to TRBD1. Sequenced sample: naive CD8+ T cells from blood, with Jurkat cell RNA spiked in. The subset here: FACS-sorted CD8+CD4-CCR7+CD45RA+ naive T cells. The sequence came from a human donor in good health. Some libraries in this study had Jurkat cell RNA spiked in. DNA of the CDR3: TGTGCCAGCTCCGGGACAGGGGGCAACCAGCCCCAGCATTTT. Translating it yields CASSGTGGNQPQHF.